These T cell receptor beta chains were read from a single sample in a study of cytomegalovirus exposure and HLA in healthy donors. Libraries were prepared by immunoSEQ multiplex PCR; TCRdb keeps only in-frame clonotypes and omits some of them. The sample shows about 110,000 clones, 74% of them seen only once. Input material: PBMCs. These receptors came from a man between 45 and 60 years old in good health and CMV-seropositive. Each CDR3 is given with its conserved first and last residue.

TRBV29-1,CSAAGDTLQETQYF
TRBV6-5,CASSYSPGNTEAFF
TRBV6-1,CASSGPRGPSGEQYF
TRBV18,CASSHRDRDEQFF
TRBV18,CASSPPGGLPYNEQFF
TRBV5-5,CASSLQGSEQYF
TRBV6-1,CASSEGVGQGQETQYF
TRBV19,CASRDRLFTEAFF
TRBV6-1,CASTRGRGQETQYF
TRBV4-1,CASSQEPPSAWGTDTQYF
TRBV28,CATLRTLGQAHEAFF
TRBV9,CASSPETGSFRGTEAFF
TRBV6-1,CASSAWTGRDGHTF
TRBV10-3,CAIKRQGGSRGETQYF
TRBV6-1,CASSAGVGQPQHF
TRBV18,CASAPRQSSYEQYF
TRBV30,CAWSLRLAGLTYEQYF
TRBV11-1,CASSLTSGIPDTQYF
TRBV29-1,CSVERGRKETQYF
TRBV4-1,CASGQVTAGLVEAKNIQYF
TRBV4-2,CASSPGGPLGTDTQYF
TRBV9,CASSDRVGGLTDTQYF
TRBV7-9,CASSSDQYEQYF
TRBV6-5,CASFQKGNGYTF
TRBV29-1,CSVDGRGSGNEQFF
TRBV5-1,CASSLGGGEGEQYF
TRBV10-3,CAISEFRDRDSEGNTIYF
TRBV18,CASSLEGSMKAFF
TRBV6-6,CASSVAVHQPQHF
TRBV6-1,CASSENRAGALIGGELFF
TRBV4-1,CASSHRSGTADLGSNQPQHF
TRBV28,CASNSRSRGLYEQYF
TRBV5-6,CASRNEGGQGAKSGNTIYF
TRBV5-4,CASSLGGYNEQFF
TRBV30,CAWSRLELAGGTTTDTQYF
TRBV6-5,CASSTTGGDTQYF
TRBV29-1,CSVDRQVTEAFF
TRBV25-1,CASSDPGQGAEEQYF
TRBV7-9,CASSFRGSDEKLFF
TRBV19,CASSIGGQLAADEQYF
TRBV14,CASSHRGRDGYTF
TRBV18,CASSPPKLAGGYNEQFF
TRBV28,CAINRGGTGNHEQYF
TRBV25-1,CASSHTRISSYNEQFF
TRBV9,CASSVGLGSSGANVLTF
TRBV2,CASRPDGANTEAFF
TRBV27,CASSFGGAVYGYTF